This T cell receptor beta chain derives from a study of T cells in Graves' hyperthyroidism and ophthalmopathy. With regard to this clonotype: With a much larger clone just one base away, this may be a read error.

Germline-derived CDR1 and CDR2 are MNHEY and SMNVEV (reference sequence). The CDR3 loop spans 14 amino acids. V shed 2 bases, J shed 2 bases, and the junction held 3 bases outside the gene matches. Diagnoses rested on clinical symptoms, serum thyroxine and TRAb, thyroid ultrasound and orbital computed tomography. RNA transcripts provided the source from which TCR beta CDR3 regions were amplified. Primed by the HTBI set, a first-round RT-PCR was run on the TCR CDR3. TCRdb re-analysed the multiplex PCR reads in MiXCR, keeping a single row per CDR3 protein. The sample has 540,000 or so distinct CDR3 sequences; around 42% are singletons.

Sequences were obtained from peripheral blood or thyroid tissue (not recorded which). The chain links TRBV27 to TRBJ2-7; 7 bases are a match to TRBD1. The sequence came from an adult woman with Graves' disease, either hyperthyroidism or ophthalmopathy (not recorded which). CDR3 residues: CASSLRGQTYEQYF. CDR3 in DNA: TGTGCCAGCAGTTTAAGGGGACAGACCTACGAGCAGTACTTC.